A single sample gave rise to the 32 T cell receptor beta chains below, sequenced in a study of human thymus T cells. The assay was immunoSEQ multiplex PCR, and TCRdb's table has in-frame clones only and misses some. This table has about 78,000 clones, 90% to 97% appearing once. Thymic material originated from resections removed in the course of corrective heart surgery. Source material: thymus tissue. Receptor source: a boy less than two years old with a congenital heart defect but otherwise immunologically healthy.

The chain links TRBV7-9 to TRBJ2-3; D ambiguous. The germline CDR1 and CDR2 sequences are SEHNR and FQNEAQ (reference sequence). The germline V and J ends were trimmed by 1 base and 10 bases, with 12 bases remaining between them. The CDR3 runs 13 residues. CDR3 nucleotides: TGTGCCAGCAGCTTAGTTGGTCCGGGTGCGCAGTATTTT. This gives the protein CASSLVGPGAQYF.

V is TRBV7-6 and J is TRBJ2-7; a possible D gene is TRBD2 (6 bases). Trimming stripped 4 bases from V and 0 bases from J, with 13 bases between. CDR3 length: 15 amino acids. CDR1 SGHVS and CDR2 FNYEAQ come from the germline V gene. CDR3 amino acids: CASSSPGLSSYEQYF. The CDR3 nucleotides are TGTGCCAGCAGCTCCCCGGGACTGAGCTCCTACGAGCAGTACTTC.

J is TRBJ2-7 and V is TRBV14, with 7 nucleotides matching TRBD1. The germline gives CDR1 SGHDN, CDR2 FVKESK. Trimming cost V 4 bases and J 4 bases; bases outside gene matches: 7. The CDR3 is made up of 14 amino acids. CDR3 coding DNA: TGTGCCAGCAGCCTACACCGGGACAGATACGAGCAGTACTTC. Translation: CASSLHRDRYEQYF.

The rearrangement joins TRBV6-1 to TRBJ2-3; TRBD2 matches 7 bases. This CDR3 has 18 residues. Germline assignment: CDR1 MNHNS and CDR2 SASEGT. With 2 bases clipped from V and 0 bases from J, the junction kept 11 bases outside the gene matches. CDR3 nucleotides: TGTGCCAGCAGTGAACTAAGATGGGACTACACGAGCACAGATACGCAGTATTTT. It translates to CASSELRWDYTSTDTQYF.

The chain links TRBV10-3 to TRBJ2-7, with D unclear. Germline CDR1 is ENHRY and CDR2 is SYGVKD. CDR3 length equals 13 residues. The V end lost 0 bases, the J end lost 3 bases, and 6 bases lay between the germline ends. The CDR3 DNA reads as TGTGCCATCAGTGAGTCAAATTACTACGAGCAGTACTTC. Its protein product is CAISESNYYEQYF.

The V and J genes are TRBV5-6 and TRBJ1-6, with D maybe TRBD1 (5 bases). V lost 0 bases and J 6 bases, leaving 7 bases between the germline ends. Germline CDR1 reads SGHDT; CDR2 reads YYEEEE. The CDR3 length is 14 residues. As DNA, the CDR3 is TGTGCCAGCAGCTTGGGGGGACCTAATTCACCCCTCCACTTT. This sequence encodes CASSLGGPNSPLHF.

The chain employs TRBV5-1 and TRBJ2-7; tentative D call: TRBD2 (6 bases). This CDR3 contains 13 residues. CDR1 SGHRS and CDR2 YFSETQ come from the germline V gene. Trimming removed 5 bases at V and 5 bases at J, with 14 bases between. In DNA, the CDR3 is TGCGCCAGCAGTCGGGCCTGGGGGGACGAGCAGTACTTC. It encodes CASSRAWGDEQYF.

This rearrangement joins TRBV10-3 to TRBJ2-7, with D possibly TRBD1 on 5 matching bases. The V end lost 8 bases, the J end lost 4 bases, and 18 bases lay between the germline ends. There are 14 residues in the CDR3. Per the germline V gene, CDR1 is ENHRY and CDR2 is SYGVKD. This chain's CDR3 is CAIRNRLSSYEQYF. DNA for the CDR3: TGTGCCATCCGAAACAGGCTTTCTAGTTACGAGCAGTACTTC.

The rearrangement uses TRBV19 and TRBJ2-1; 11 nucleotides line up with TRBD1. Germline V gene lookup returns CDR1 LNHDA and CDR2 SQIVND (reference sequence). CDR3 length equals 15 residues. The V and J ends lost 5 bases and 4 bases, in that order; junction bases with no gene match: 4. CDR3 coding DNA: TGTGCCAGTAGTGGGGACAGGGGGAGATACAATGAGCAGTTCTTC. Protein sequence: CASSGDRGRYNEQFF.

V gene TRBV25-1 combines with J gene TRBJ2-5; D possibly corresponds to TRBD2 (6 bases). The ends were cut back, 3 bases at V and 1 base at J, with 18 bases in the middle. This CDR3 comprises 17 residues. Germline lookup yields CDR1 MGHDK and CDR2 SYGVNS. This CDR3 reads CASSEKRLATIQETQYF. In DNA form, the CDR3 reads TGTGCCAGCAGTGAGAAAAGGCTAGCGACTATCCAAGAGACCCAGTACTTC.

CDR3 protein: CASSDSNTGELFF. The CDR3 DNA sequence: TGTGCCAGCAGTGATTCGAACACCGGGGAGCTGTTTTTT. V usage is TRBV25-1 and J usage is TRBJ2-2; D is ambiguous. Germline-derived CDR1 and CDR2 are MGHDK and SYGVNS. The CDR3 length is 13 residues. The V gene lost 3 bases and the J gene lost 0 bases, with 2 bases spanning the gap.

In its sample, this clone was seen a few times. The CDR3 region is CASSVQMAREDTYGYTF. The CDR3 DNA reads TGTGCCAGCAGCGTACAAATGGCCAGGGAGGATACCTATGGCTACACCTTC. V and J are TRBV9 and TRBJ1-2; a possible D gene is TRBD1 (5 bases). CDR1 is SGDLS and CDR2 is YYNGEE in the germline V gene. The CDR3 is made up of 17 amino acids. The germline V and J ends were trimmed by 1 base and 4 bases, with 20 bases remaining between them.

In DNA form, the CDR3 reads TGTGCCAGCAGTTTAGGCGGGAGCTCCTACAATGAGCAGTTCTTC. Protein product: CASSLGGSSYNEQFF. The chain joins TRBV28 to TRBJ2-1; 7 bases line up with TRBD2. The CDR3 contains 15 residues. J lost 0 bases, V lost 2 bases, and 1 base had no gene match. CDR1 MDHEN and CDR2 SYDVKM come from the germline V gene. Supplemented by reference TRBV28 and TRBJ2-1, the full variable domain reads DVKVTQSSRYLVKRTGEKVFLECVQDMDHENMFWYRQDPGLGLRLIYFSYDVKMKEKGDIPEGYSVSREKKERFSLILESASTNQTSMYLCASSLGGSSYNEQFFGPGTRLTVL.

The chain combines TRBV2 with TRBJ2-7; D is unclear. The V gene's germline CDR1 is SNHLY and CDR2 FYNNEI. With 7 bases removed from V and 0 bases from J, the gap between germline ends came to 19 bases. The CDR3 has 16 amino acids. The CDR3 DNA reads TGTGCCAGCACCCAAGGCGACCGGTGGGGCTCCTACGAGCAGTACTTC. Amino acids: CASTQGDRWGSYEQYF. Drawing the rest from reference TRBV2 and TRBJ2-7, the complete variable domain is EPEVTQTPSHQVTQMGQEVILRCVPISNHLYFYWYRQILGQKVEFLVSFYNNEISEKSEIFDDQFSVERPDGSNFTLKIRSTKLEDSAMYFCASTQGDRWGSYEQYFGPGTRLTVT.

The gene calls are TRBV6-4 and TRBJ2-1; D ambiguous. Germline V gene lookup returns CDR1 MRHNA and CDR2 SNTAGT. V dropped 0 bases and J dropped 0 bases, with 6 bases sitting between them. CDR3 length equals 15 residues. The CDR3 bases are TGTGCCAGCAGTGACTCTCGAGCCTCCTACAATGAGCAGTTCTTC. It yields the protein CASSDSRASYNEQFF.

CDR3 loop: CASSIQGSGNYGYTF. The CDR3 bases are TGTGCCAGCAGCATTCAGGGGAGTGGAAACTATGGCTACACCTTC. The rearrangement joins TRBV21-1 to TRBJ1-2; the listed D gene, TRBD1, was not tested against the DNA. TRBV21-1 is a pseudogene segment. This CDR3 is built from 15 residues.

This chain links TRBV2 with TRBJ2-7; 11 bases agree with TRBD1. CDR3 length: 20 amino acids. The germline V gene has CDR1 SNHLY and CDR2 FYNNEI. V shed 3 bases and J 1 base; nucleotides not matched to a gene: 17. The CDR3 sequence is CASSDCGQGAPYPTSYEQYF. The CDR3 DNA is TGTGCCAGCAGTGACTGCGGACAGGGGGCGCCTTACCCTACATCCTACGAGCAGTACTTC.

This chain connects TRBV5-4 to TRBJ2-5; D ambiguous. The V end lost 4 bases, the J end lost 4 bases, and 17 bases lay between the germline ends. CDR3 length: 15 amino acids. Per the germline V gene, CDR1 is SGHNT and CDR2 is YYREEE (reference sequence). CDR3 nucleotides: TGTGCCAGCAGCACTAAGTTTGGGTTCGGAGAGACCCAGTACTTC. It codes for CASSTKFGFGETQYF.

The chain carries TRBV28 and TRBJ1-3; 10 bases map to TRBD1. Germline V gives CDR1 MDHEN, CDR2 SYDVKM. This CDR3 contains 19 residues. V lost 3 bases, J lost 6 bases, and 17 bases stayed unmatched. CDR3 DNA: TGTGCCAGCAGTTTTCGAGGAGGGGGTCCGGGACAGGGGTCAAACACCATATATTTT. It encodes CASSFRGGGPGQGSNTIYF.

The chain joins TRBV4-3 to TRBJ1-2; D is perhaps TRBD1 (5 bases). Trimming removed 1 base from V and 3 bases from J, with 18 bases in between. This CDR3 comprises 17 residues. From germline, CDR1 is LGHNA and CDR2 YSLEER. CDR3 loop: CASSQAYPPDSDYGYTF. CDR3 bases: TGCGCCAGCAGCCAAGCCTACCCCCCTGACAGTGACTATGGCTACACCTTC.

The CDR3 nucleotides read TGTGCCAGCAGTTTAGGCGACGACTCCTACAATGAGCAGTTCTTC. Translating gives CASSLGDDSYNEQFF. The chain couples TRBV28 to TRBJ2-1; D gene unclear. Germline assignment: CDR1 MDHEN and CDR2 SYDVKM. This CDR3 has 15 amino acids. V dropped 2 bases and J dropped 0 bases, with 8 bases sitting between them.

The V and J genes are TRBV6-5 and TRBJ1-2; 10 nucleotides match TRBD1. V shed 11 bases and J 0 bases; nucleotides not matched to a gene: 6. Germline CDR1 reads MNHEY; CDR2 reads SVGAGI. CDR3 length: 14 residues. The CDR3 region is CASTGGATNYGYTF. The CDR3 DNA is TGTGCCTCGACAGGGGGCGCGACTAACTATGGCTACACCTTC.

The rearrangement uses TRBV15 and TRBJ2-7; tentative D call: TRBD2 (5 bases). CDR3 size: 12 residues. Trimming stripped 1 base from V and 4 bases from J, with 5 bases between. From germline, CDR1 is LNHNV and CDR2 YYDKDF (reference sequence). CDR3: CATSRGGYEQYF. The CDR3 bases are TGTGCCACCAGCAGAGGAGGGTACGAGCAGTACTTC.

CDR3 sequence (DNA): TGTGCCAGCAGCTTAGAGGACAGCGGGGGGGCGAAAGATACGCAGTATTTT. This codes for CASSLEDSGGAKDTQYF. The chain combines TRBV7-2 with TRBJ2-3; TRBD2 aligns across 10 bases. The germline gives CDR1 SGHTA, CDR2 FQGNSA. The CDR3 loop spans 17 amino acids. Trimming cost V 1 base and J 5 bases; bases outside gene matches: 9.

This clone appeared once. This chain connects TRBV29-1 to TRBJ2-2; 9 bases fit TRBD1. The germline CDR1 and CDR2 sequences are SQVTM and ANQGSEA. The J segment lost 6 bases and the V segment lost 1 base, leaving 9 bases of the junction unmatched. The CDR3 loop spans 16 amino acids. The CDR3 reads CSVEAPGQGSAGELFF. For the CDR3, the DNA is TGCAGCGTTGAAGCGCCGGGACAGGGCTCGGCCGGGGAGCTGTTTTTT.

This clone occurred once. The rearrangement joins TRBV5-4 to TRBJ2-5; 9 nucleotides match TRBD2. The junction had 8 bases not matched to a gene; V was cut back by 5 bases and J by 3 bases. Germline loops: CDR1 SGHNT, CDR2 YYREEE (reference sequence). CDR3 length: 15 amino acids. The CDR3 here is CASSFGLAGEETQYF. The CDR3 region has the DNA TGTGCCAGCAGTTTTGGGTTAGCGGGGGAAGAGACCCAGTACTTC. The complete variable domain, with remaining parts taken from reference TRBV5-4 and TRBJ2-5, reads ETGVTQSPTHLIKTRGQQVTLRCSSQSGHNTVSWYQQALGQGPQFIFQYYREEENGRGNFPPRFSGLQFPNYSSELNVNALELDDSALYLCASSFGLAGEETQYFGPGTRLLVL.

The J gene is TRBJ2-1, the V gene TRBV27, with 7 bases aligning to TRBD2. Trimming removed 4 bases from V and 10 bases from J; junction bases left unmatched: 19. The CDR3 spans 17 residues. Germline V lookup: CDR1 MNHEY, CDR2 SMNVEV (reference sequence). CDR3 in DNA: TGTGCCAGCAGTTCCCCCCGGGCTGGAACTAGCGATAACGAGCAGTTCTTC. Translation gives CASSSPRAGTSDNEQFF.

The V call is TRBV6-1, the J call TRBJ2-3, with D perhaps TRBD2 (5 bases). This CDR3 contains 17 residues. Germline V gene sequence: CDR1 MNHNS, CDR2 SASEGT. Trimming left V 2 bases short and J 2 bases short, with 17 bases between. The CDR3 here is CASSESRGPGSTDTQYF. In DNA, the CDR3 is TGTGCCAGCAGTGAATCCCGTGGGCCGGGGTCCACAGATACGCAGTATTTT.

The V and J genes are TRBV14 and TRBJ2-3; TRBD1 is a possible D gene (5 bases). The CDR3 totals 18 residues. Germline V gene sequence: CDR1 SGHDN, CDR2 FVKESK. V was shortened by 2 bases and J by 1 base, with 19 bases between the two germline ends. This CDR3 is CASSQLGEWGYGTDTQYF. The CDR3 region has the DNA TGTGCCAGCAGCCAACTAGGAGAATGGGGCTATGGCACAGATACGCAGTATTTT.

V and J are TRBV7-2 and TRBJ2-5, with D perhaps matching TRBD1 or TRBD2 (5 bases each). Trimming took 1 base from V and 5 from J, leaving 14 bases between them. Per germline, CDR1 SGHTA and CDR2 FQGNSA. This CDR3 is built from 15 residues. This CDR3 is CASSLERAGLETQYF. CDR3 nucleotides: TGTGCCAGCAGCTTAGAGAGGGCAGGGTTGGAGACCCAGTACTTC.

The V gene is TRBV5-6, the J gene TRBJ2-1; D might be TRBD2 (6 bases). V lost 1 base to trimming and J lost 0 bases, with 11 bases between them. Germline CDR1 and CDR2: SGHDT and YYEEEE. The CDR3 covers 16 residues. The CDR3, as DNA: TGTGCCAGCAGCTTGTTTAGCGGAAGCTCCTACAATGAGCAGTTCTTC. Translated, it gives CASSLFSGSSYNEQFF.

The chain is built from TRBV19 and TRBJ2-7; D possibly corresponds to TRBD2 (6 bases). The CDR3 contains 14 residues. Germline V lookup: CDR1 LNHDA, CDR2 SQIVND (reference sequence). CDR3: CATKGQRAGYEQYF. CDR3 nucleotide sequence: TGTGCGACTAAGGGGCAACGGGCGGGGTACGAGCAGTACTTC.